This TCR beta chain is from a study of T cells after yellow fever vaccination (dated by TCRdb to about 2019). Turning to the overall study: The SMART-Seq v4 Ultra Low Input RNA kit was used to prepare libraries from fractions with low cell numbers. Two healthy male donors, one aged 18 to 30 and one aged 30 to 39 years, were included in the cohort. Blood samples were taken at several timepoints before and after primary and secondary immunization, and bulk PBMC replicates and cell subsets were isolated. To follow T-cell clones before and after primary and booster YFV17D yellow fever vaccination, bulk TCR alpha and beta repertoires were sequenced over time. Points the paper makes about the study in general: A small fraction of clonotypes showed up in both the CD4 and CD8 compartments, probably as a result of convergent recombination. Because abundant contaminating clonotypes from the bulk population could be contained in FACS-sorted repertoires, computational filtering was required. After the booster, most clones that had expanded after primary vaccination were detected again (almost 97% of CD4 and around nine tenths of CD8), suggesting broad maintenance of memory. Because only a couple of donors were included in the study, the extent to which the findings can be generalized is limited. The secondary T-cell response was weaker than the primary response but faster, peaking on day 5 instead of day 15.

This sample's treatment or condition label indicates: live attenuated yellow fever vaccine strain. PBMCs were isolated from peripheral blood using a standard Ficoll-Paque protocol. Dynabeads CD4 and CD8 positive selection kits were used to isolate CD4 and CD8 T-cell fractions. RNA was extracted with TriZol from bulk PBMCs, CD4 and CD8 fractions, and dextramer-positive and dextramer-negative fractions. TCR cDNA was made using 5'RACE template switching, a step that added a universal primer site and unique molecular identifiers. Priming of cDNA synthesis was performed from both the TCR alpha and TCR beta constant segments. Library amplification used two PCR steps, and the second PCR step added sample barcodes and sequencing adapters. Sequencing of libraries was done on Illumina HiSeq 2500 (2x100 bp) or NovaSeq (2x150 bp). The published analysis was carried out like this. MIGEC handled demultiplexing of reads and collapsing into UMI consensus sequences, while MiXCR performed V(D)J alignment. Vaccine-responding clonotypes were defined with edgeR using replicate PBMC samples, requiring FDR below 0.01 and a log2 fold change above 5 up to day 15. CD4 or CD8 identity was assigned to each bulk clonotype according to whether the clonotype was present at higher abundance in the sequenced CD4 repertoire or the sequenced CD8 repertoire. In-frame beta chains were kept once TCRdb had trimmed the public reads at Q25 with fastp and called clones with MiXCR. Rows matching on CDR3 protein sequence are summarized as one entry with the most common DNA and genes. The V and J calls shown here were made by TCRdb, not taken from the authors' results. In all, the sample holds tens of thousands of distinct CDR3 sequences, and about 7.2% of those were seen once. The top ten clonotypes cover roughly 30% of the sample.

Comments on this clonotype: Its antigen target is currently unknown. Base qualities are not recorded, but no much larger clone differs from it by a single base.

The CDR3 sequence holds 12 residues, the cysteine and phenylalanine included. Only CDR3 DNA is held: 36 bases, read in frame from base 1. Taken from the germline V gene (reference sequence), the CDR1 and CDR2 loops are SEHNR and FQNEAQ. A distance of 10 bases separates the germline ends of V and J, which lose 6 bases and 6 bases respectively. The rearranged chain carries TRBV7-9 and TRBJ2-3, with no confidently assigned D gene. Sample: CD8+ T cells sorted from PBMCs, taken 9 to 11 days after the first yellow fever vaccination. This receptor was taken from a man aged 18 to 30 who received the YFV17D yellow fever vaccine. The CDR3 protein is CASSSTLDTQYF. The DNA sequence follows: TGTGCCAGCAGTTCGACCCTGGATACGCAGTATTTT.